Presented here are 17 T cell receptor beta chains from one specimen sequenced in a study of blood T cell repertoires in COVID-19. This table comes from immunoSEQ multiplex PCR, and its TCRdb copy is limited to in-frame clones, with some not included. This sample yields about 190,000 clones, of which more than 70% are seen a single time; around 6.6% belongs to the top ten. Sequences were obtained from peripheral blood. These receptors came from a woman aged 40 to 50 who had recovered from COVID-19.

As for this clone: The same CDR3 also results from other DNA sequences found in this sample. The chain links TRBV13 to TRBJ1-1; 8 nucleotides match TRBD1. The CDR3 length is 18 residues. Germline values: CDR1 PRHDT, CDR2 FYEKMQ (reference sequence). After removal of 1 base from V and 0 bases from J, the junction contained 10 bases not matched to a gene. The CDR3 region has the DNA TGTGCCAGCAGCTTAGAACGAGGACAGGGCGCGTTGAACACTGAAGCTTTCTTT. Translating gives CASSLERGQGALNTEAFF.

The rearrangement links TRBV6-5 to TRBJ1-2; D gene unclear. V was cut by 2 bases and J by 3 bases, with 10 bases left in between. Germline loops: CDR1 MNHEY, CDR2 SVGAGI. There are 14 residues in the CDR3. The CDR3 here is CASSYTTADYGYTF. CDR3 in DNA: TGTGCCAGCAGTTACACCACTGCGGACTATGGCTACACCTTC.

The chain's CDR3 is CSAPRTGVQYF. In DNA, the CDR3 is TGCAGTGCTCCCAGGACAGGGGTGCAGTATTTT. This rearrangement joins TRBV20-1 to TRBJ2-3, with 9 bases aligning to TRBD1. The CDR3 is 11 amino acids. The J segment lost 11 bases and the V segment lost 5 bases, leaving 5 bases of the junction unmatched. Germline CDR1 reads DFQATT; CDR2 reads SNEGSKA (reference sequence).

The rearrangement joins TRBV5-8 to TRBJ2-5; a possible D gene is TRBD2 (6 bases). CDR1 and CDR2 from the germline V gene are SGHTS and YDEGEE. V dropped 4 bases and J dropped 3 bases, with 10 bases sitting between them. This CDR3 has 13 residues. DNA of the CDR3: TGTGCCAGCAGCCGGGACTGGGAAGAGACCCAGTACTTC. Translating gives CASSRDWEETQYF.

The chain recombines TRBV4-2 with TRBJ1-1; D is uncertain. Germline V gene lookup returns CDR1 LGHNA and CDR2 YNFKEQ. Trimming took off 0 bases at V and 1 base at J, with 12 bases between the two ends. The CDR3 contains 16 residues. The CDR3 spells CASSQETLGGNTEAFF. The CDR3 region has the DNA TGTGCCAGCAGCCAAGAAACCCTAGGCGGGAACACTGAAGCTTTCTTT.

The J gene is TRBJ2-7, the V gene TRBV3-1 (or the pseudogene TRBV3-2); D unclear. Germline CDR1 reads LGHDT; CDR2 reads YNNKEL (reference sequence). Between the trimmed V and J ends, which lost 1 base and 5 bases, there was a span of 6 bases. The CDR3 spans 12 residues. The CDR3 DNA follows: TGTGCCAGCAGCCAAGTGAGTAACGAGCAGTACTTC. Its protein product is CASSQVSNEQYF.

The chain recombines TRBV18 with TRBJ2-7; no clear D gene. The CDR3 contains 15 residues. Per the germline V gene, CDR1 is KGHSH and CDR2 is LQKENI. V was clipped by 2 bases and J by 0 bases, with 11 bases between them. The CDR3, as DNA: TGTGCCAGCTCACCAACGGCGGTGAACTCCTACGAGCAGTACTTC. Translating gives CASSPTAVNSYEQYF.

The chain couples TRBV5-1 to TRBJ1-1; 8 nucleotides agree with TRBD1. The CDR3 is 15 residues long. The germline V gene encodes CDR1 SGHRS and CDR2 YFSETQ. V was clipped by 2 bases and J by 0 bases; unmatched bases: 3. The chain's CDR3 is CASSFQGALNTEAFF. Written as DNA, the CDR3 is TGCGCCAGCAGCTTCCAGGGGGCCCTGAACACTGAAGCTTTCTTT.

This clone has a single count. The DNA for the CDR3 is TGTGCCAGCAGCAAAAGCGAAAACACGGGACTCCCGGGGACTGAAGCTTTCTTT. This gives the protein CASSKSENTGLPGTEAFF. This sequence joins TRBV21-1 and TRBJ1-1. TRBV21-1 is described as a pseudogene. CDR3 length equals 18 residues.

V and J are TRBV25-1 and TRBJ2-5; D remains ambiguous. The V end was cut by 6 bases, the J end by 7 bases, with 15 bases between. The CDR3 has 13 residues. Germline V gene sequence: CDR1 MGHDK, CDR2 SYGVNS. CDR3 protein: CASRDTVVRTQYF. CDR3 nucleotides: TGTGCCAGCAGAGACACGGTAGTCCGGACCCAGTACTTC.

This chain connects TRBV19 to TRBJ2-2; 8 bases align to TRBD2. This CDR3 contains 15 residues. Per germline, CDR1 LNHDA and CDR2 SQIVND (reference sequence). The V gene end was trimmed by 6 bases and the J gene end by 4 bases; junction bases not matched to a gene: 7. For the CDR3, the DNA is TGTGCCAGTAGAATAACGGGAGGGACCACCGGGGAGCTGTTTTTT. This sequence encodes CASRITGGTTGELFF.

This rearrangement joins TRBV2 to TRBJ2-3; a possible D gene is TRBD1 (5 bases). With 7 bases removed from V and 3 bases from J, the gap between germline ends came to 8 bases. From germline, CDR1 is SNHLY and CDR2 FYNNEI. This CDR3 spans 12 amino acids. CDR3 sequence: CASMWTTDTQYF. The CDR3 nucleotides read TGTGCCAGCATGTGGACAACAGATACGCAGTATTTT.

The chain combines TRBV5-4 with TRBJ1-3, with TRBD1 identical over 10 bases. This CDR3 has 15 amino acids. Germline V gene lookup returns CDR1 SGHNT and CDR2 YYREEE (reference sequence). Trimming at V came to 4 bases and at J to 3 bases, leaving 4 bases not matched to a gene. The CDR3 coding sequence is TGTGCCAGCAGCCCCGGGACAGGGGTTGGAAACACCATATATTTT. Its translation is CASSPGTGVGNTIYF.

The CDR3 spells CASRVSGGYTEAFF. The CDR3 DNA reads TGTGCCAGCAGAGTCTCAGGCGGGTACACTGAAGCTTTCTTT. The chain combines TRBV6-5 with TRBJ1-1, with D unresolved. Germline values: CDR1 MNHEY, CDR2 SVGAGI. V shed 6 bases and J shed 3 bases, with 14 bases lying between them. The CDR3 extends over 14 amino acids.

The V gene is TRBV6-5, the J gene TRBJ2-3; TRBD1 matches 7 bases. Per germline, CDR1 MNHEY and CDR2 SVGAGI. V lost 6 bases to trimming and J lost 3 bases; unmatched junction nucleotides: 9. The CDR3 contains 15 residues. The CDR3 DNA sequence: TGTGCCAGCAGCACCACAGGGGACGGGACAGATACGCAGTATTTT. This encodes CASSTTGDGTDTQYF.

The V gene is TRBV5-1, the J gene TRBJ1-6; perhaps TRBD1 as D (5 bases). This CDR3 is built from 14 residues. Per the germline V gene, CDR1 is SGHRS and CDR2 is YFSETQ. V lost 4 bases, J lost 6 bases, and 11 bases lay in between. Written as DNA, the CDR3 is TGCGCCAGCAGCCAGAGACAGCCTAATTCACCCCTCCACTTT. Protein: CASSQRQPNSPLHF.

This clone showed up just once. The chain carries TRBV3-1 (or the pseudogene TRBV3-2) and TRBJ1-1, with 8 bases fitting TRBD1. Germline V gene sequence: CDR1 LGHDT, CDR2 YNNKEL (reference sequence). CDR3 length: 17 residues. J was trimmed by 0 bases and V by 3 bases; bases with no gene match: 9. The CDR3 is CASSQPGPGGMNTEAFF. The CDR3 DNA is TGTGCCAGCAGCCAGCCAGGCCCAGGGGGCATGAACACTGAAGCTTTCTTT.